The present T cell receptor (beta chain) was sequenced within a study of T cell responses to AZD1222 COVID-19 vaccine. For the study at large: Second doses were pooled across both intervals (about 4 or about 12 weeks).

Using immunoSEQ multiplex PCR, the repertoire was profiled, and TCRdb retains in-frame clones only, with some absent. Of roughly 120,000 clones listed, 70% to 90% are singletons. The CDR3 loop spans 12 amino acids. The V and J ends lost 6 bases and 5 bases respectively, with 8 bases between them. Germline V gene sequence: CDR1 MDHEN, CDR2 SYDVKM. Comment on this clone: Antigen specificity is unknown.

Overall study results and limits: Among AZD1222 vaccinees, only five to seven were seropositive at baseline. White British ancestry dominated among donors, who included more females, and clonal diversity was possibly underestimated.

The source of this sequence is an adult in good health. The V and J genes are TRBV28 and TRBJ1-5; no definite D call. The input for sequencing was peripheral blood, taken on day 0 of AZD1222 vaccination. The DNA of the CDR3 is TGTGCCAGCAGCTCCCTTTATCAGCCCCAGCATTTT. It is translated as CASSSLYQPQHF.